This T cell receptor (beta chain) was recovered during a study of graft-versus-host responses after intestinal transplantation. Background on the study: All recipients got anti-thymocyte globulin induction, then tacrolimus and steroids for around three years.

Points from the study as a whole: Early after transplant, HvG clones declined as circulating GvH clones peaked. GvH clonotypes were identified within recipient marrow, with a subset emerging first in ileum or blood.

Method: immunoSEQ multiplex PCR; TCRdb's copy keeps in-frame clones and lacks some. The table records roughly 64,000 clones, approximately 91% of them present only once. Trimming took off 0 bases at V and 1 base at J, with 3 bases between the two ends. The CDR3 runs 13 residues. Germline CDR1 reads SGDLS; CDR2 reads YYNGEE. This clone has a handful of counts. The antigen is undetermined. Distinct nucleotide sequences in the sample also encode this CDR3. This clonotype originated in a human donor who was the organ donor for an intestinal transplant. This chain uses TRBV9 with TRBJ2-3; D unclear. Source: unstimulated CD8+ T cells sorted from spleen or lymph node cells, taken before transplant. Here the CDR3 reads CASSVGGTDTQYF. The CDR3 coding sequence is TGTGCCAGCAGCGTAGGAGGCACAGATACGCAGTATTTT.